The 14 T cell receptor beta chains given below trace back to one sample, sequenced in a study of OX40 agonist ivuxolimab in advanced cancers. Some clones are missing from TCRdb's copy, which holds only in-frame ones; the method was immunoSEQ multiplex PCR. Found here are fewer than 85,000 clones, about 86% of them singletons; the top ten hold around 0.94%. The sequencing here drew on CD4+ or CD8+ T cells sorted from blood, taken in a trial of the OX40 agonist ivuxolimab. The receptor source for this set is an adult with an advanced solid tumor such as melanoma, head and neck, liver or kidney cancer.

This clone was seen only a few times. The rearrangement links TRBV7-2 to TRBJ2-3; D is possibly TRBD2 (6 bases). Trimming pared 7 bases from V and 5 bases from J, leaving 16 bases between. This CDR3 has 14 amino acids. Germline V gives CDR1 SGHTA, CDR2 FQGNSA. CDR3 residues: CASKTSSPGDTQYF. CDR3 DNA sequence: TGTGCCAGCAAAACTAGCTCTCCGGGAGATACGCAGTATTTT.

J is TRBJ1-2 and V is TRBV7-7, with a tentative D call TRBD1 (6 bases). The V end lost 6 bases, the J end lost 5 bases, and 25 bases lay between the germline ends. The CDR3 has 17 amino acids. The V gene's germline CDR1 is SSHAT and CDR2 FNYEAQ (reference sequence). The CDR3 region has the DNA TGTGCCAGCAGTGAGTATGGACAGCCCAACTGCGTATATGGCTACACCTTC. Amino acid sequence: CASSEYGQPNCVYGYTF.

The chain employs TRBV18 and TRBJ1-1, with a weak D call TRBD1 (6 bases). The CDR3 sequence is 15 residues long. The V end lost 1 base, the J end lost 1 base, and 10 bases lay between the germline ends. CDR1 and CDR2 from the germline V gene are KGHSH and LQKENI. CDR3 loop: CASSPLQGTNTEAFF. DNA for the CDR3: TGTGCCAGCTCACCACTGCAGGGGACGAACACTGAAGCTTTCTTT. Based on the CDR3 plus reference TRBV18 and TRBJ1-1, the full variable domain is NAGVMQNPRHLVRRRGQEARLRCSPMKGHSHVYWYRQLPEEGLKFMVYLQKENIIDESGMPKERFSAEFPKEGPSILRIQQVVRGDSAAYFCASSPLQGTNTEAFFGQGTRLTVV.

V and J are TRBV6-5 and TRBJ2-5, with D possibly TRBD2 on 6 matching bases. V was pared by 1 base and J by 10 bases, with 13 bases between. There are 13 residues in the CDR3. CDR1 is MNHEY and CDR2 is SVGAGI in the germline V gene. The CDR3 nucleotides are TGTGCCAGCAGTTACTTCCGGGACTTTGACCAGTACTTC. Its protein product is CASSYFRDFDQYF.

The chain combines TRBV30 with TRBJ1-1, with unresolved D. The CDR3 has 13 residues. CDR1 and CDR2 (germline): GTSNPN, SVGIG (reference sequence). Trimming took 5 bases from V and 6 from J, leaving 16 bases between them. The CDR3 coding sequence is TGTGCCTGGGGACTTCCCCCCACAGCTGAAGCTTTCTTT. This translates into CAWGLPPTAEAFF.

The chain links TRBV7-3 to TRBJ2-2, with D possibly being TRBD2 (5 bases). Germline V CDR1 and CDR2: SGHTA, FQGTGA. V lost 2 bases to trimming and J lost 8 bases, with 6 bases between them. The CDR3 has 12 amino acids. DNA of the CDR3: TGTGCCAGCAGCTTATGGGAGGGGGAGCTGTTTTTT. This translates into CASSLWEGELFF.

This rearrangement joins TRBV5-4 to TRBJ2-5, with TRBD1 identical over 7 bases. The germline V gene has CDR1 SGHNT and CDR2 YYREEE (reference sequence). V lost 0 bases, J lost 4 bases, and 6 bases stayed unmatched. This CDR3 has 15 amino acids. The chain's CDR3 is CASSLEGARGETQYF. In nucleotides, the CDR3 is TGTGCCAGCAGCTTGGAGGGGGCTAGGGGAGAGACCCAGTACTTC.

The V and J genes are TRBV19 and TRBJ2-2; a weak D match, TRBD1 (5 bases). The germline V gene encodes CDR1 LNHDA and CDR2 SQIVND (reference sequence). The V end was cut by 5 bases, the J end by 4 bases, with 17 bases between. The CDR3 sequence is 16 residues long. The CDR3 bases are TGTGCCAGTAGTCCCAGGGAAGCCCCGGGCACCGGGGAGCTGTTTTTT. Its translation is CASSPREAPGTGELFF.

This clone was detected only once. J is TRBJ2-6 and V is TRBV29-1; D is unclear. CDR1 and CDR2 (germline): SQVTM, ANQGSEA. The V and J ends lost 6 bases and 4 bases respectively, with 13 bases between them. The CDR3 sequence is 14 residues long. This CDR3 reads CSVSATSGANVLTF. In nucleotides, the CDR3 is TGCAGCGTCTCCGCCACGTCCGGGGCCAACGTCCTGACTTTC.

This chain uses TRBV21-1 with TRBJ2-3; the table gives TRBD1 as D, unverified against the DNA. TRBV21-1 is deemed a pseudogene. The CDR3 is 17 residues long. CDR3 sequence: CASSKPPCVTATDTQYF. CDR3 bases: TGTGCCAGCAGCAAACCCCCTTGTGTCACAGCCACAGATACGCAGTATTTT.

The CDR3 is CASSRQGANTGELFF. The CDR3 DNA sequence: TGTGCCAGCAGCCGACAGGGGGCGAACACCGGGGAGCTGTTTTTT. The V and J genes are TRBV7-3 and TRBJ2-2, with 9 bases that match TRBD1. The CDR3 totals 15 residues. Trimming at V came to 5 bases and at J to 0 bases, leaving 1 base not matched to a gene. Germline CDR1 reads SGHTA; CDR2 reads FQGTGA.

V gene TRBV5-1 combines with J gene TRBJ2-5, with TRBD2 matching over 15 bases. The V gene's germline CDR1 is SGHRS and CDR2 YFSETQ. The CDR3 is 18 amino acids. J lost 2 bases, V lost 4 bases, and 9 bases had no gene match. CDR3 sequence: CASSLMGLAGGKQETQYF. The CDR3 DNA reads TGCGCCAGCAGCCTAATGGGACTAGCGGGGGGAAAACAAGAGACCCAGTACTTC.

The chain has TRBV27 and TRBJ2-2; tentative D call: TRBD2 (7 bases). Deletions cut 4 bases from V and 6 bases from J, with 21 bases between. Germline V lookup: CDR1 MNHEY, CDR2 SMNVEV (reference sequence). The CDR3 is 17 amino acids. The CDR3 coding sequence is TGTGCCAGCAGTTCCTCCGGGGGGCAACGAACGTCCGGGGAGCTGTTTTTT. Translated: CASSSSGGQRTSGELFF.

The chain carries TRBV19 and TRBJ1-1; TRBD1 aligns across 9 bases. Germline CDR1 reads LNHDA; CDR2 reads SQIVND (reference sequence). This CDR3 is 16 amino acids long. The trim removed 6 bases at V and 8 bases at J, leaving 16 bases unmatched. DNA of the CDR3: TGTGCCAGTAGAGGCCCGGGACAGGGCGTATCGGCCGAAGCTTTCTTT. Residues: CASRGPGQGVSAEAFF.